This TCR beta chain originates from a study of cytomegalovirus exposure and HLA in healthy donors. On the study more broadly: From about 180 million T cells, an earlier analysis saw approximately 120 million unique TCR beta sequences.

The PCR ran on 60 Vbeta and 13 Jbeta primers. Using immunoSEQ multiplex PCR, the repertoire was profiled, and TCRdb retains in-frame clones only, with some absent. This sample carries 150,000 to 180,000 clones, nearly 80% of them seen once, and the ten largest clones take around 13%. The CDR3 runs 12 residues. CDR1 GTSNPN and CDR2 SVGIG come from the germline V gene (reference sequence). The trim removed 5 bases at V and 5 bases at J, leaving 5 bases unmatched. For this clone: Its antigen remains unknown.

General observations from the study: High sensitivity and specificity were reportedly achieved when the classifier diagnosed cytomegalovirus status. TCR beta sequences reportedly predicted the HLA-A and HLA-B alleles of most subjects accurately.

The rearrangement links TRBV30 to TRBJ1-1; TRBD1 matches at 7 bases. This TCR came from a man aged 25-45 years in good health and CMV-seropositive. The sequenced material came from PBMCs. CDR3 residues: CAWDRASTEAFF. The CDR3 coding sequence is TGTGCCTGGGACAGGGCGTCGACTGAAGCTTTCTTT.